This T cell receptor (beta chain) stems from a study of shared clonotypes between healthy human individuals. This clone showed up just a few times. Its antigen is unknown. General study results and limits: Donor clonotype sharing was expected to depend on sequencing depth.

The material for each subset, its genomic DNA, was split evenly across several immunoSEQ plates. The protocol was immunoSEQ multiplex PCR, while the TCRdb copy is restricted to in-frame clones and leaves out a portion. The data show about 470,000 clones, with about 85% seen just once and over 10% held by the top ten. The CDR3 has 17 amino acids. CDR1 and CDR2 from the germline V gene are SGHRS and YFSETQ. V gave up 2 bases and J gave up 1 base; unmatched junction bases: 3. Donors were Caucasian adults residing in Nashville, Tennessee, USA. Unsorted material relied on about 90 million PBMCs as the source of genomic DNA.

This sequence originates from a woman in her 40s in good health. Some clones in this sample may be carry-over from other donors' samples. Sequencing used PBMCs. This chain links TRBV5-1 with TRBJ2-1; 13 bases match TRBD2. In DNA, the CDR3 is TGCGCCAGCAGCTTATCACTAGCGGGAGGGTCCTACAATGAGCAGTTCTTC. Its protein is CASSLSLAGGSYNEQFF.